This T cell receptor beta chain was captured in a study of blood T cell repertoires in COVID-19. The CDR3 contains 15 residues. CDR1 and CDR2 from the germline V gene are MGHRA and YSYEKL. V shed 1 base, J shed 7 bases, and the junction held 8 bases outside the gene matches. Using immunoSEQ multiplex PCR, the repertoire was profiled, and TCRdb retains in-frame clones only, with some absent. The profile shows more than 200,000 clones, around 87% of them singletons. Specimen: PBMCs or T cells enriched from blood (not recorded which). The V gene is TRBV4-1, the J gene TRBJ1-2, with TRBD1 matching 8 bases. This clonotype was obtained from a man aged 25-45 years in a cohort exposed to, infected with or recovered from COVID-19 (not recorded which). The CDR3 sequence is CASSQADRERGGYTF. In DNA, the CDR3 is TGCGCCAGCAGCCAAGCGGACAGGGAAAGAGGTGGCTACACCTTC.